These 20 T cell receptor beta chains were all obtained from the same sample, sequenced in a study of T cells in Graves' hyperthyroidism and ophthalmopathy. Regions amplified from RNA transcripts were the TCR beta CDR3 regions. The TCR CDR3 was amplified in a first-round RT-PCR using the HTBI primer set. A single record per CDR3 protein comes from TCRdb applying MiXCR to the multiplex PCR reads. The sample carries around 300,000 distinct CDR3 sequences, approximately 15% recorded once. Material: blood. These receptors all stem from a woman aged 25 to 45 with Graves' hyperthyroidism.

The gene calls are TRBV27 and TRBJ1-2, with D perhaps TRBD1 (5 bases). V was cut by 3 bases and J by 2 bases, with 7 bases left in between. In germline, CDR1 is MNHEY, CDR2 SMNVEV (reference sequence). This CDR3 is built from 13 residues. CDR3 loop: CASSFQGNYGYTF. CDR3 bases: TGTGCCAGCAGTTTCCAGGGAAACTATGGCTACACCTTC.

This clonotype was found many times. The V gene is TRBV11-2, the J gene TRBJ1-1, with a weak D call TRBD1 (5 bases). The CDR3 loop spans 15 amino acids. Per germline, CDR1 SGHAT and CDR2 FQNNGV. V shed 5 bases and J shed 1 base, with 14 bases lying between them. This CDR3 is CASSPPGRGNTEAFF. For the CDR3, the DNA is TGTGCCAGCAGCCCTCCAGGAAGGGGGAACACTGAAGCTTTCTTT.

On this clonotype: A much larger clone lies one base from this, so it may be a read error. V is TRBV28 and J is TRBJ1-2, with 7 bases fitting TRBD1. This CDR3 is built from 13 residues. In germline, CDR1 is MDHEN, CDR2 SYDVKM. V dropped 10 bases and J dropped 5; count of bases not matched to a gene: 10. The CDR3 here is CAITPGTAYGYTF. The CDR3 DNA reads TGTGCCATCACCCCCGGGACAGCTTATGGCTACACCTTC.

This clonotype was counted between two and nine times. The chain couples TRBV5-5 to TRBJ2-5; TRBD2 agrees at 7 bases. V shed 0 bases and J 5 bases; nucleotides not matched to a gene: 10. Germline values: CDR1 SGHKS, CDR2 YYEKEE (reference sequence). The CDR3 has 16 amino acids. For the CDR3, the DNA is TGTGCCAGCAGCTTGGCCCCCGCGGGAGACGTGGAGACCCAGTACTTC. Translated: CASSLAPAGDVETQYF.

This clonotype was counted at least ten times. V and J are TRBV11-2 and TRBJ2-7; 7 nucleotides line up with TRBD1. The CDR3 sequence is 14 residues long. The trim removed 4 bases at V and 1 base at J, leaving 4 bases unmatched. CDR1 and CDR2 (germline): SGHAT, FQNNGV. CDR3 region: CASSSDRRSYEQYF. The CDR3 DNA reads as TGTGCCAGCAGCTCGGACAGGCGATCCTACGAGCAGTACTTC.

This clonotype has at least ten counts. The chain recombines TRBV28 with TRBJ2-1; 10 bases agree with TRBD2. The V gene end was trimmed by 3 bases and the J gene end by 2 bases; junction bases not matched to a gene: 1. From germline, CDR1 is MDHEN and CDR2 SYDVKM. The CDR3 has 15 residues. In DNA form, the CDR3 reads TGTGCCAGCAGTTTTCTAGCGGGAGCCTACAATGAGCAGTTCTTC. Translation gives CASSFLAGAYNEQFF.

This clonotype was detected many times. V gene TRBV6-4 combines with J gene TRBJ2-2; the match to TRBD2 covers 9 bases. V shed 0 bases and J 1 base; nucleotides not matched to a gene: 0. The CDR3 is 16 amino acids. CDR1 is MRHNA, CDR2 SNTAGT, per germline. CDR3 residues: CASSDSTSGNTGELFF. As DNA, the CDR3 is TGTGCCAGCAGTGACTCGACTAGCGGGAACACCGGGGAGCTGTTTTTT.

The CDR3 protein is CSARARTSGDQYF. Written as DNA, the CDR3 is TGCAGTGCTAGAGCACGAACTAGCGGGGATCAGTACTTC. This chain joins TRBV20-1 and TRBJ2-7, with 10 bases aligning to TRBD2. Per the germline V gene, CDR1 is DFQATT and CDR2 is SNEGSKA (reference sequence). The CDR3 totals 13 residues. The ends lost 1 base at V and 10 bases at J; junction bases unmatched: 7.

The chain couples TRBV3-1 to TRBJ1-2, with unresolved D. The CDR3 runs to 12 residues. The V gene's germline CDR1 is LGHDT and CDR2 YNNKEL (reference sequence). Between the trimmed V and J ends, which lost 0 bases and 6 bases, there was a span of 5 bases. The CDR3 spells CASSQEFDGYTF. The CDR3 DNA reads TGTGCCAGCAGCCAAGAATTCGATGGCTACACCTTC.

This clonotype came up many times. The chain links TRBV3-1 to TRBJ2-5, with D hard to call. Trimming took 1 base from V and 5 from J, leaving 8 bases between them. Germline V gene sequence: CDR1 LGHDT, CDR2 YNNKEL (reference sequence). The CDR3 length is 13 residues. CDR3 sequence reads: CASSQVFGETQYF. CDR3 coding DNA: TGTGCCAGCAGCCAAGTCTTTGGGGAGACCCAGTACTTC.

This clonotype was observed many times. The V gene is TRBV5-1, the J gene TRBJ2-7, with a tentative D call TRBD2 (5 bases). Germline V lookup: CDR1 SGHRS, CDR2 YFSETQ. V lost 4 bases to trimming and J lost 2 bases, with 13 bases between them. This CDR3 region has 14 residues. DNA of the CDR3: TGCGCCAGCAGCCCCTTGGCGGGCACCTACGAGCAGTACTTC. This codes for CASSPLAGTYEQYF.

A note on this clonotype: Since a much larger clone is just one base distant, this may be a read error. The rearrangement links TRBV6-2 or TRBV6-3 to TRBJ2-3, with D possibly TRBD2 on 6 matching bases. V gave up 1 base and J gave up 2 bases, with 10 bases separating them. CDR1 is MNHEY and CDR2 is SVGEGT in the germline V gene. The CDR3 is made up of 15 amino acids. In nucleotides, the CDR3 is TGTGCCAGCAGTTACTGGCGGGGAGCCACAGATACGCAGTATTTT. This gives the protein CASSYWRGATDTQYF.

This clonotype has ten or more counts. V is TRBV20-1 and J is TRBJ2-3; D is unresolved. The CDR3 has 13 residues. The V gene's germline CDR1 is DFQATT and CDR2 SNEGSKA (reference sequence). Trimming cost V 3 bases and J 2 bases, with 9 bases left between them. The CDR3 sequence: CSASPENTDTQYF. The CDR3 coding sequence is TGCAGTGCTAGTCCTGAGAACACAGATACGCAGTATTTT.

This clonotype has a count of ten or more. CDR3 sequence reads: CASSDRDTLSYEQYF. Here the CDR3 DNA reads TGTGCCAGCAGCGACCGGGACACTCTGTCCTACGAGCAGTACTTC. The rearrangement uses TRBV12-3 or TRBV12-4 and TRBJ2-7; possible D gene TRBD1, 6 bases. This CDR3 is built from 15 residues. V gave up 6 bases and J gave up 1 base, with 16 bases separating them.

This clonotype was counted a few times. The genes are TRBV12-3 or TRBV12-4 and TRBJ2-1; 8 bases are a match to TRBD1. The CDR3 covers 15 residues. The V gene end was trimmed by 7 bases and the J gene end by 4 bases; junction bases not matched to a gene: 9. CDR3: CASTRWTGPYNEQFF. The CDR3, as DNA: TGTGCCAGCACCCGTTGGACAGGGCCGTACAATGAGCAGTTCTTC.

The gene calls are TRBV11-2 and TRBJ2-1, with D possibly matching TRBD2 (5 bases). Trimming pared 5 bases from V and 5 bases from J, leaving 19 bases between. The CDR3 is 16 amino acids. Germline assignment: CDR1 SGHAT and CDR2 FQNNGV. Here the CDR3 DNA reads TGTGCCAGCAGCCAGCAAACGGGGTTTCGCAACAATGAGCAGTTCTTC. Protein product: CASSQQTGFRNNEQFF.

This clonotype was seen a few times. This chain uses TRBV20-1 with TRBJ2-3, with D possibly matching TRBD2 (6 bases). The CDR3 covers 18 residues. Per the germline V gene, CDR1 is DFQATT and CDR2 is SNEGSKA (reference sequence). Trimming took 5 bases from V and 0 from J, leaving 24 bases between them. The CDR3 sequence is CSARIIGTGTGSTDTQYF. CDR3 DNA: TGCAGTGCTCGTATCATCGGGACCGGGACTGGGAGCACAGATACGCAGTATTTT.

This clonotype was seen ten or more times. This chain connects TRBV28 to TRBJ2-7; 10 nucleotides agree with TRBD2. Per germline, CDR1 MDHEN and CDR2 SYDVKM. The CDR3 spans 16 residues. Trimming at V came to 5 bases and at J to 4 bases, leaving 11 bases not matched to a gene. The CDR3 sequence is CASSRAWASGSYEQYF. CDR3 DNA: TGTGCCAGCAGTCGCGCCTGGGCTAGCGGGAGTTACGAGCAGTACTTC.

In its sample, this clonotype was seen many times. The CDR3 coding sequence is TGTGCCAGCAGTGAAAACCCAACTGGAAGTCAGCCCCAGCATTTT. It codes for CASSENPTGSQPQHF. The gene calls are TRBV2 and TRBJ1-5; D remains ambiguous. This CDR3 region has 15 residues. In germline, CDR1 is SNHLY, CDR2 FYNNEI. V was cut by 2 bases and J by 6 bases, with 14 bases left in between.

This clonotype occurred a few times. For the CDR3, the DNA is TGTGCCAGCAGTTACTCAGGGAGTGGAGAAAAACTGTTTTTT. Translated: CASSYSGSGEKLFF. The chain combines TRBV6-5 with TRBJ1-4; unclear D gene. The CDR3 is 14 residues long. Germline V CDR1 and CDR2: MNHEY, SVGAGI. With 0 bases removed from V and 8 bases from J, the gap between germline ends came to 10 bases.